This T cell receptor (beta chain) is drawn from a study of HIV-infected patients and healthy controls. Whole blood was used without fractionation, so all unsorted peripheral T cells were included. The V end was cut by 2 bases, the J end by 8 bases, with 15 bases between. From germline, CDR1 is SNHLY and CDR2 FYNNEI. CDR3 length equals 14 residues. Alpha and beta constant-region primers primed reverse transcription of 500 to 550 ng RNA. Separate chain-specific third strand synthesis with multiplexing indices produced the alpha and beta libraries. A single primer pair per chain amplified all rearrangements, with per-molecule barcodes. Ligation attached cDNA to a 5' RACE adapter that carried a random hexamer and SP2 site. One entry per CDR3 protein, called by TCRdb with MiXCR from the 5' RACE reads. The repertoire holds about 11,000 distinct CDR3 sequences, with over 4% as singletons. General study findings and limits: HIV+ repertoires were severely depleted of MAIT alpha-chain CDR3s, unlike healthy controls. In HIV-infected patients, the apparent post-therapy Gini index recovery did not replicate in size-matched data.

This clonotype counts as medium-sized (0.01 to 0.1%). Antigen unknown. The V gene is TRBV2, the J gene TRBJ1-1; the D gene is possibly TRBD1 (5 bases). The sequence was obtained from an adult in good health. Specimen: blood. CDR3 bases: TGTGCCAGCAGTGAATTTCATGGGGGGGGAGAAGCTTTCTTT. Its protein product is CASSEFHGGGEAFF.